What follows are 13 T cell receptor beta chains derived from one specimen sequenced in a study of blood T cell repertoires in COVID-19. The table came from immunoSEQ multiplex PCR; TCRdb's copy has only in-frame clones and leaves some out. The data contain 150,000 to 200,000 clones, roughly nine tenths of them seen just once; the ten biggest clones take up less than 2%. The sequenced sample consisted of peripheral blood. These TCRs come from a man aged 18 to 35 who had recovered from COVID-19.

This clone appeared many times. The chain employs TRBV5-8 and TRBJ2-5; D might be TRBD2 (6 bases). The CDR3 sequence is 15 residues long. The V gene's germline CDR1 is SGHTS and CDR2 YDEGEE. Deletions cut 4 bases from V and 4 bases from J, with 17 bases between. CDR3 loop: CASSPLQEGIETQYF. The CDR3 DNA reads as TGTGCCAGCAGCCCTCTCCAGGAGGGGATAGAGACCCAGTACTTC.

The V call is TRBV6-5, the J call TRBJ1-2; no clear D. With 0 bases removed from V and 2 bases from J, the gap between germline ends came to 10 bases. In germline, CDR1 is MNHEY, CDR2 SVGAGI. This CDR3 contains 15 residues. The CDR3 nucleotides are TGTGCCAGCAGTTACTCGAGGTCGGTGAACTATGGCTACACCTTC. This gives the protein CASSYSRSVNYGYTF.

The DNA for the CDR3 is TGCGCCAGCAGCTTCTCGGTCGGGGTCTCCTACGAGCAGTACTTC. Encoded protein: CASSFSVGVSYEQYF. This chain links TRBV5-1 with TRBJ2-7; D is possibly TRBD2 (5 bases). This CDR3 has 15 amino acids. V lost 2 bases to trimming and J lost 0 bases, with 12 bases between them. Germline CDR1 and CDR2: SGHRS and YFSETQ.

V is TRBV7-2 and J is TRBJ2-7; D perhaps matches TRBD2 (6 bases). Per germline, CDR1 SGHTA and CDR2 FQGNSA. V lost 5 bases and J 4 bases, leaving 24 bases between the germline ends. This CDR3 contains 17 residues. Here the CDR3 reads CASSLGGGGGSVYEQYF. CDR3 coding DNA: TGTGCCAGCAGCCTAGGTGGAGGTGGAGGGAGCGTTTACGAGCAGTACTTC.

This clone came up once. J is TRBJ2-1 and V is TRBV6-5; 8 nucleotides line up with TRBD2. Germline loops: CDR1 MNHEY, CDR2 SVGAGI. V was pared by 7 bases and J by 6 bases, with 11 bases of the junction left unmatched. The CDR3 contains 15 residues. The CDR3 here is CASKIVAGIGNEQFF. The CDR3 DNA reads TGTGCCAGCAAGATAGTAGCGGGAATCGGCAATGAGCAGTTCTTC.

This clone has just one count. V is TRBV19 and J is TRBJ2-4; D is perhaps TRBD2 (6 bases). CDR1 LNHDA and CDR2 SQIVND come from the germline V gene (reference sequence). Trimming removed 5 bases at V and 7 bases at J, with 12 bases between. The CDR3 covers 13 residues. The CDR3 is CASSATGLNIQYF. Written as DNA, the CDR3 is TGTGCCAGTAGTGCAACGGGACTTAACATTCAGTACTTC.

The chain combines TRBV28 with TRBJ1-1, with TRBD1 matching 8 bases. CDR3 length: 16 amino acids. Germline V gives CDR1 MDHEN, CDR2 SYDVKM. V shed 3 bases and J 2 bases; nucleotides not matched to a gene: 8. CDR3 loop: CASSFVAGGGNTEAFF. The CDR3 region has the DNA TGTGCCAGCAGTTTCGTGGCAGGGGGCGGAAACACTGAAGCTTTCTTT.

V usage is TRBV7-6 and J usage is TRBJ2-5; 9 bases fit TRBD2. CDR1 and CDR2 (germline): SGHVS, FNYEAQ. The trim removed 5 bases at V and 5 bases at J, leaving 15 bases unmatched. The CDR3 sequence is 17 residues long. CDR3 sequence reads: CASSTLGGGRAEETQYF. CDR3 nucleotide sequence: TGTGCCAGCAGCACCCTGGGGGGCGGGAGGGCCGAGGAGACCCAGTACTTC.

This clone was counted only a few times. The chain links TRBV19 to TRBJ2-1; 8 nucleotides agree with TRBD1. Germline CDR1 and CDR2: LNHDA and SQIVND (reference sequence). Germline trimming cut 5 bases from V and 3 bases from J; bases unmatched to any gene: 12. The CDR3 covers 17 residues. CDR3 sequence: CASSLRPPGQGYNEQFF. The DNA for the CDR3 is TGTGCCAGTAGTCTAAGACCCCCCGGACAGGGCTACAATGAGCAGTTCTTC.

V usage is TRBV6-5 and J usage is TRBJ2-1; 12 bases fit TRBD2. Trimming cost V 6 bases and J 4 bases; bases outside gene matches: 4. Germline V CDR1 and CDR2: MNHEY, SVGAGI. The CDR3 is 15 residues long. CDR3: CASSRGTSGYNEQFF. The CDR3 bases are TGTGCCAGCAGCCGCGGGACTAGCGGGTACAATGAGCAGTTCTTC.

V usage is TRBV5-1 and J usage is TRBJ1-1; maybe TRBD1 (5 bases). Trimming took 4 bases from V and 4 from J, leaving 20 bases between them. This CDR3 comprises 16 residues. The germline gives CDR1 SGHRS, CDR2 YFSETQ. CDR3 nucleotide sequence: TGCGCCAGCAGCCGCGGGACGGACGGCGGCGTCACTGAAGCTTTCTTT. Its protein product is CASSRGTDGGVTEAFF.

The genes are TRBV15 and TRBJ2-2; 7 nucleotides agree with TRBD2. CDR3 length equals 14 residues. The junction had 5 bases not matched to a gene; V was cut back by 5 bases and J by 5 bases. Germline lookup yields CDR1 LNHNV and CDR2 YYDKDF (reference sequence). The CDR3 coding sequence is TGTGCCACCAGCGCGGGAGTAGGGACCGGGGAGCTGTTTTTT. Translating it yields CATSAGVGTGELFF.

The chain uses TRBV12-3 or TRBV12-4 and TRBJ2-5; D unclear. CDR3 length: 13 amino acids. Trimming cost V 2 bases and J 1 base, with 5 bases left between them. The CDR3 region has the DNA TGTGCCAGCAGTTTATACAGCCAAGAGACCCAGTACTTC. Translating gives CASSLYSQETQYF.